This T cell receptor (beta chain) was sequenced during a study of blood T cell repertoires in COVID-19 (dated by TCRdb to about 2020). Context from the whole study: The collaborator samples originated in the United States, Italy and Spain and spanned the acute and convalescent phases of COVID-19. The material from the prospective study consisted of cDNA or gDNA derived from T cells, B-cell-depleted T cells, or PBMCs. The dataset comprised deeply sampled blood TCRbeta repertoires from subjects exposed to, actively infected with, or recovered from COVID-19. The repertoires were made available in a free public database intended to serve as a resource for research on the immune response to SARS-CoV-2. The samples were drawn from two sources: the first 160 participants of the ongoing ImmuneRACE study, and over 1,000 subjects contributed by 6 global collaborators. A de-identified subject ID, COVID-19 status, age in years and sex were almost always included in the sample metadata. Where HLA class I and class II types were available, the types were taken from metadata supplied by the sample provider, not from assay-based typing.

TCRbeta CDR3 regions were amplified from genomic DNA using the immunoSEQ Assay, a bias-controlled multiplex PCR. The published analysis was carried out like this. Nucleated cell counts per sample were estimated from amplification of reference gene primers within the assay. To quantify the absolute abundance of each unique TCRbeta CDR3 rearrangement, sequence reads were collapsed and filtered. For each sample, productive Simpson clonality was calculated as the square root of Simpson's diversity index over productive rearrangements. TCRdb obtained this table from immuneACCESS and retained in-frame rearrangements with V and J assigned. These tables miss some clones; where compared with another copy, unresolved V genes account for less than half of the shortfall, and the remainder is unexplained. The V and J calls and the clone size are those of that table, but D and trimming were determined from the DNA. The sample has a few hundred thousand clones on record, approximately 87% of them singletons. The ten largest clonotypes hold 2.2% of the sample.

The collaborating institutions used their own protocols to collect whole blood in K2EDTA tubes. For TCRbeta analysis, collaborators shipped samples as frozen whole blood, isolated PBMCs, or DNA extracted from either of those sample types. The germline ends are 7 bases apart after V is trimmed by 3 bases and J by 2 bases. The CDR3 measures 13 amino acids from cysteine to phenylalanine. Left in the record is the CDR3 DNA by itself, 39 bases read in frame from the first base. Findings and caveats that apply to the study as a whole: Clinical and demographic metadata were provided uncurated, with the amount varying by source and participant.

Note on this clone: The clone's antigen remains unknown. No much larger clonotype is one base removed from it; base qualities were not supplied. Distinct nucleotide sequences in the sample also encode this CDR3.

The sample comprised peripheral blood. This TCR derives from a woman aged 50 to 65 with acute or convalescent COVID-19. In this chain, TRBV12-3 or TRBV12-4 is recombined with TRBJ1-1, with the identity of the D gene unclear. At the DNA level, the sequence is TGTGCCAGCAGTTTCGGGGAAAACACTGAAGCTTTCTTT. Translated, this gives CASSFGENTEAFF.